The 23 T cell receptor beta chains presented below share a single source sample, sequenced in a study of shared clonotypes between healthy human individuals. Profiling relied on immunoSEQ multiplex PCR, and the TCRdb table lists in-frame clones only, not all of them. The sample holds around 650,000 clones; around 96% are singletons and the top ten take approximately 0.1%. Naive CD8 cells, CD45RO-negative and positively selected for CCR7, excluded terminally differentiated effector memory CD45RA+ cells. Sequencing was performed on naive CD8+ T cells sorted from blood. The origin of the receptors is a woman under 40 in good health.

The J gene is TRBJ2-7, the V gene TRBV27, with 10 bases fitting TRBD2. Looked up from germline, CDR1 is MNHEY and CDR2 is SMNVEV (reference sequence). The V gene end was trimmed by 5 bases and the J gene end by 7 bases; junction bases not matched to a gene: 11. The CDR3 consists of 15 residues. CDR3 sequence reads: CASSVWTSGLWEQYF. The CDR3 coding sequence is TGTGCCAGCAGTGTTTGGACTAGCGGCCTCTGGGAGCAGTACTTC.

This rearrangement joins TRBV15 to TRBJ2-7; D gene ambiguous. The germline V gene encodes CDR1 LNHNV and CDR2 YYDKDF (reference sequence). The CDR3 totals 16 residues. V lost 0 bases to trimming and J lost 3 bases, with 15 bases between them. Here the CDR3 DNA reads TGTGCCACCAGCAGAGACCCCCTGAGGCTAGACTACGAGCAGTACTTC. This codes for CATSRDPLRLDYEQYF. The whole variable domain, remainder taken from reference TRBV15 and TRBJ2-7, is DAMVIQNPRYQVTQFGKPVTLSCSQTLNHNVMYWYQQKSSQAPKLLFHYYDKDFNNEADTPDNFQSRRPNTSFCFLDIRSPGLGDTAMYLCATSRDPLRLDYEQYFGPGTRLTVT.

The chain is built from TRBV7-9 and TRBJ1-1; 7 positions match TRBD1. The CDR3 consists of 13 residues. Trimming took 4 bases from V and 7 from J; bases not matched to a gene: 6. Germline V gives CDR1 SEHNR, CDR2 FQNEAQ (reference sequence). CDR3 in DNA: TGTGCCAGCAGCTGGGGACAGTCGGGTGAAGCTTTCTTT. Translation gives CASSWGQSGEAFF.

This clone occurred once. The rearrangement uses TRBV19 and TRBJ2-7; possibly TRBD1 for D (6 bases). From germline, CDR1 is LNHDA and CDR2 SQIVND (reference sequence). The CDR3 runs 16 residues. V shed 4 bases and J shed 0 bases, with 16 bases lying between them. The CDR3 spells CASSTRPDSYSYEQYF. CDR3 sequence (DNA): TGTGCCAGTAGTACCCGACCGGACAGTTACTCCTACGAGCAGTACTTC.

The CDR3 nucleotides read TGTGCCAGCAGTTCCCGTATGTTGGGAACTGAAGCTTTCTTT. This sequence encodes CASSSRMLGTEAFF. J is TRBJ1-1 and V is TRBV27, with D hard to call. CDR3 length: 14 amino acids. Trimming pared 4 bases from V and 5 bases from J, leaving 14 bases between. The germline CDR1 and CDR2 sequences are MNHEY and SMNVEV (reference sequence).

This sequence joins TRBV27 and TRBJ2-3; D gene uncertain. Deletions cut 5 bases from V and 4 bases from J, with 16 bases between. Germline V gives CDR1 MNHEY, CDR2 SMNVEV (reference sequence). The CDR3 contains 15 residues. The chain's CDR3 is CASSTNPKGSDTQYF. As DNA, the CDR3 is TGTGCCAGCAGTACTAACCCCAAGGGTTCAGATACGCAGTATTTT.

This clone was recorded only once. The chain uses TRBV30 and TRBJ1-3; D remains unclear. Germline assignment: CDR1 GTSNPN and CDR2 SVGIG (reference sequence). The CDR3 is made up of 15 amino acids. Trimming took 0 bases from V and 3 from J, leaving 12 bases between them. CDR3 amino acids: CAWSVNEGNGNTIYF. The DNA for the CDR3 is TGTGCCTGGAGTGTAAACGAGGGTAATGGAAACACCATATATTTT. The variable domain in full, completed from reference TRBV30 and TRBJ1-3, reads SQTIHQWPATLVQPVGSPLSLECTVEGTSNPNLYWYRQAAGRGLQLLFYSVGIGQISSEVPQNLSASRPQDRQFILSSKKLLLSDSGFYLCAWSVNEGNGNTIYFGEGSWLTVV.

This chain uses TRBV14 with TRBJ1-1; D perhaps matches TRBD1 (5 bases). The CDR3 contains 15 residues. From germline, CDR1 is SGHDN and CDR2 FVKESK. V shed 3 bases and J shed 0 bases, with 11 bases lying between them. CDR3 sequence reads: CASSHNRIMNTEAFF. The CDR3 coding sequence is TGTGCCAGCAGCCACAACAGGATAATGAACACTGAAGCTTTCTTT. Variable domain in full (rest from reference TRBV14 and TRBJ1-1): EAGVTQFPSHSVIEKGQTVTLRCDPISGHDNLYWYRRVMGKEIKFLLHFVKESKQDESGMPNNRFLAERTGGTYSTLKVQPAELEDSGVYFCASSHNRIMNTEAFFGQGTRLTVV.

The rearrangement uses TRBV4-1 and TRBJ2-1; 10 nucleotides match TRBD1. From germline, CDR1 is MGHRA and CDR2 YSYEKL. Trimming at V came to 2 bases and at J to 9 bases, leaving 13 bases not matched to a gene. This CDR3 spans 17 amino acids. As DNA, the CDR3 is TGCGCCAGCAGCCAACGGCCCGGGGACAGGGGAGGTCTTGAGCAGTTCTTC. Protein product: CASSQRPGDRGGLEQFF.

This clone was seen just once. The chain links TRBV2 to TRBJ1-1, with D hard to call. The CDR3 spans 16 residues. Per the germline V gene, CDR1 is SNHLY and CDR2 is FYNNEI. The ends were cut back, 7 bases at V and 7 bases at J, with 25 bases in the middle. The CDR3 region is CASTEDPTDELFEAFF. CDR3 coding DNA: TGTGCCAGCACCGAGGACCCCACCGACGAACTGTTTGAAGCTTTCTTT.

This chain uses TRBV12-5 with TRBJ1-1; no definite D call. Trimming left V 7 bases short and J 0 bases short, with 3 bases between. The length of the CDR3 is 11 residues. Germline CDR1 is LGHNT and CDR2 is FRNRAP. This CDR3 reads CASVLNTEAFF. CDR3 DNA: TGTGCTAGTGTCCTGAACACTGAAGCTTTCTTT.

CDR3 nucleotide sequence: TGTGCTGCTCGGGCCGGGGAGCTGTTTTTT. Amino acids: CAARAGELFF. The V call is TRBV30, the J call TRBJ2-2; unclear D gene. Germline V CDR1 and CDR2: GTSNPN, SVGIG (reference sequence). The CDR3 runs to 10 residues.

V is TRBV10-3 and J is TRBJ1-1; no definite D call. The CDR3 is 15 amino acids. V lost 0 bases to trimming and J lost 4 bases, with 12 bases between them. Germline values: CDR1 ENHRY, CDR2 SYGVKD. The CDR3 sequence is CAISESGFSGTEAFF. DNA of the CDR3: TGTGCCATCAGTGAGTCAGGGTTTTCTGGCACTGAAGCTTTCTTT.

This chain uses TRBV11-2 with TRBJ1-2; 7 bases agree with TRBD1. Germline V gene sequence: CDR1 SGHAT, CDR2 FQNNGV. CDR3 length: 13 residues. V shed 1 base and J 4 bases; nucleotides not matched to a gene: 0. The CDR3 nucleotides read TGTGCCAGCAGCTTAGGGACAGGCTATGGCTACACCTTC. It specifies CASSLGTGYGYTF.

Comment on this clone: Here the CDR3 omits its conserved ending phenylalanine or tryptophan, so a read error is the likely source. The limits of the CDR3 on the DNA are not certain, so only TCRdb's listed CDR3 is given. The CDR3 is CASSNDAD. The chain joins TRBV7-8 to TRBJ1-2. CDR1 and CDR2 (germline): SGHVS, FQNEAQ. The CDR3 is 8 amino acids in total, end residues counted.

The rearrangement joins TRBV7-9 to TRBJ2-7; TRBD1 might be the D (6 bases). CDR3 length: 16 amino acids. The V end lost 4 bases, the J end lost 3 bases, and 19 bases lay between the germline ends. CDR1 and CDR2 (germline): SEHNR, FQNEAQ (reference sequence). CDR3 sequence reads: CASSSSTLGRGYEQYF. CDR3 coding DNA: TGTGCCAGCAGCTCAAGCACCCTGGGCAGGGGCTACGAGCAGTACTTC. Together with reference TRBV7-9 and TRBJ2-7, the CDR3 gives the full variable domain: DTGVSQNPRHKITKRGQNVTFRCDPISEHNRLYWYRQTLGQGPEFLTYFQNEAQLEKSRLLSDRFSAERPKGSFSTLEIQRTEQGDSAMYLCASSSSTLGRGYEQYFGPGTRLTVT.

V gene TRBV7-9 combines with J gene TRBJ2-2; D is unresolved. In germline, CDR1 is SEHNR, CDR2 FQNEAQ (reference sequence). CDR3 length equals 14 residues. Trimming took off 5 bases at V and 4 bases at J, with 11 bases between the two ends. Written as DNA, the CDR3 is TGTGCCAGCAGCCGAGAGATTATCACCGGGGAGCTGTTTTTT. Translated: CASSREIITGELFF. Complete variable domain (other parts from reference TRBV7-9 and TRBJ2-2): DTGVSQNPRHKITKRGQNVTFRCDPISEHNRLYWYRQTLGQGPEFLTYFQNEAQLEKSRLLSDRFSAERPKGSFSTLEIQRTEQGDSAMYLCASSREIITGELFFGEGSRLTVL.

The chain joins TRBV28 to TRBJ2-4, with TRBD2 identical over 10 bases. The CDR3 length is 16 residues. V shed 3 bases, J shed 2 bases, and the junction held 4 bases outside the gene matches. Germline V gene data show CDR1 as MDHEN and CDR2 as SYDVKM. This CDR3 is CASSFRLAGSKNIQYF. CDR3 in DNA: TGTGCCAGCAGTTTCCGACTAGCGGGCTCCAAAAACATTCAGTACTTC.

This chain joins TRBV6-6 and TRBJ2-7; no definite D call. Trimming removed 0 bases from V and 6 bases from J, with 9 bases in between. Germline CDR1 is MNHNY and CDR2 is SVGAGI (reference sequence). The CDR3 has 13 residues. For the CDR3, the DNA is TGTGCCAGCAGTTACTCGGAATTACCCGAGCAGTACTTC. This sequence encodes CASSYSELPEQYF.

This chain joins TRBV7-6 and TRBJ2-2; perhaps D is TRBD1 or TRBD2 (5 bases each). The CDR3 extends over 15 amino acids. Trimming took 4 bases from V and 5 from J, leaving 14 bases between them. CDR1 and CDR2 from the germline V gene are SGHVS and FNYEAQ. The CDR3 loop is CASSSGTGTTGELFF. Here the CDR3 DNA reads TGTGCCAGCAGCTCCGGGACCGGCACAACCGGGGAGCTGTTTTTT.

V and J are TRBV7-9 and TRBJ2-2; D not certain. CDR1 is SEHNR, CDR2 FQNEAQ, per germline (reference sequence). Trimming took off 5 bases at V and 6 bases at J, with 16 bases between the two ends. CDR3 length: 15 amino acids. The CDR3 bases are TGTGCCAGCAGCCCTCCCAACCGCTCTCCCGGGGAGCTGTTTTTT. This translates into CASSPPNRSPGELFF. Filled out from reference TRBV7-9 and TRBJ2-2, the complete variable domain reads DTGVSQNPRHKITKRGQNVTFRCDPISEHNRLYWYRQTLGQGPEFLTYFQNEAQLEKSRLLSDRFSAERPKGSFSTLEIQRTEQGDSAMYLCASSPPNRSPGELFFGEGSRLTVL.

The rearrangement uses TRBV27 and TRBJ2-6; tentatively, D is TRBD1 (5 bases). CDR1 and CDR2 (germline): MNHEY, SMNVEV (reference sequence). The CDR3 extends over 16 amino acids. V shed 5 bases and J shed 0 bases, with 11 bases lying between them. In DNA form, the CDR3 reads TGTGCCAGCAGTGCCTTAGGGGCCTCTGGGGCCAACGTCCTGACTTTC. Translation: CASSALGASGANVLTF.

A single count supports this clone. V gene TRBV27 combines with J gene TRBJ1-2; no firm D call. CDR3 length: 13 amino acids. Trimming shortened V by 2 bases and J by 2 bases, and 6 bases separated the two germline ends. Germline CDR1 MNHEY, CDR2 SMNVEV (reference sequence). The CDR3 DNA follows: TGTGCCAGCAGTTTAAAGGTGAACTATGGCTACACCTTC. This codes for CASSLKVNYGYTF.